The 19 T cell receptor beta chains below come from one sample, sequenced in a study of T cell responses to AZD1222 COVID-19 vaccine. Data came from immunoSEQ multiplex PCR; TCRdb stores just in-frame clones and leaves some out. This sample has some 16,000 clones; over 60% occur once, and the top ten carry about 14%. The source was peripheral blood, collected 28 days after the second AZD1222 dose. The origin of the receptors is an adult who received the AZD1222 COVID-19 vaccine.

This rearrangement joins TRBV30 to TRBJ2-2, with D possibly being TRBD1 (6 bases). The germline V gene encodes CDR1 GTSNPN and CDR2 SVGIG (reference sequence). The CDR3 length is 14 residues. V lost 6 bases and J lost 9, with 20 bases in between. DNA for the CDR3: TGTGCCTGCCTTATCCCAGGGGTTAATAGGGAGCTGTTTTTT. The encoded protein is CACLIPGVNRELFF.

V usage is TRBV5-3 and J usage is TRBJ2-1, with TRBD2 matching over 9 bases. TRBV5-3 is labeled an ORF, and its function is uncertain. The CDR3 is 13 amino acids. V lost 0 bases, J lost 9 bases, and 1 base stayed unmatched. In DNA, the CDR3 is TGTGCCAGAAGCTTGGAGACTAGCGGTGAGCAGTTCTTC. Encoded protein: CARSLETSGEQFF.

This chain uses TRBV5-4 with TRBJ1-5; maybe TRBD1 (5 bases). The CDR3 has 14 residues. Germline lookup yields CDR1 SGHNT and CDR2 YYREEE (reference sequence). The V and J ends lost 4 bases and 2 bases respectively, with 10 bases between them. CDR3 loop: CASSLDTRNQPQHF. Here the CDR3 DNA reads TGTGCCAGCAGCCTGGACACCCGCAATCAGCCCCAGCATTTT.

The chain employs TRBV20-1 and TRBJ1-1; no reliable D call. The germline gives CDR1 DFQATT, CDR2 SNEGSKA (reference sequence). Deletions cut 7 bases from V and 5 bases from J, with 11 bases between. The CDR3 consists of 11 residues. The CDR3 is CSGPSETEAFF. The CDR3 DNA sequence: TGCAGTGGCCCCTCGGAGACTGAAGCTTTCTTT.

In this sample, this clone turned up a few times. The gene calls are TRBV27 and TRBJ1-5; a possible D gene is TRBD1 (5 bases). Between the trimmed V and J ends, which lost 0 bases and 6 bases, there was a span of 6 bases. This CDR3 is 13 amino acids long. From germline, CDR1 is MNHEY and CDR2 SMNVEV (reference sequence). The CDR3 reads CASSLSGGQPQHF. The CDR3 nucleotides are TGTGCCAGCAGTTTATCGGGGGGTCAGCCCCAGCATTTT.

The J gene is TRBJ1-2, the V gene TRBV27; 9 positions match TRBD1. This CDR3 region has 13 residues. The germline gives CDR1 MNHEY, CDR2 SMNVEV (reference sequence). With 8 bases clipped from V and 7 bases from J, the junction kept 8 bases outside the gene matches. The CDR3 sequence is CASGNTGGGGYTF. The CDR3 DNA reads TGTGCCAGCGGAAATACAGGGGGCGGTGGCTACACCTTC.

This clone was detected a few times. This rearrangement joins TRBV5-1 to TRBJ1-1, with D possibly matching TRBD1 (5 bases). The germline CDR1 and CDR2 sequences are SGHRS and YFSETQ. CDR3 length equals 13 residues. Trimming pared 0 bases from V and 3 bases from J, leaving 6 bases between. CDR3 bases: TGCGCCAGCAGCTTGGGAGGGGACACTGAAGCTTTCTTT. It specifies CASSLGGDTEAFF.

In this sample, this clone turned up a few times. This chain uses TRBV19 with TRBJ2-1; 7 bases match TRBD2. J was trimmed by 12 bases and V by 4 bases; bases with no gene match: 9. The CDR3 contains 13 residues. Per the germline V gene, CDR1 is LNHDA and CDR2 is SQIVND (reference sequence). For the CDR3, the DNA is TGTGCCAGTAGTACGCACCGGGAGGCGGCGCAGTTCTTC. This gives the protein CASSTHREAAQFF. Filled out from reference TRBV19 and TRBJ2-1, the complete variable domain reads DGGITQSPKYLFRKEGQNVTLSCEQNLNHDAMYWYRQDPGQGLRLIYYSQIVNDFQKGDIAEGYSVSREKKESFPLTVTSAQKNPTAFYLCASSTHREAAQFFGPGTRLTVL.

The rearrangement links TRBV18 to TRBJ1-3; D is possibly TRBD1 (6 bases). The CDR3 loop spans 16 amino acids. Looked up from germline, CDR1 is KGHSH and CDR2 is LQKENI. V dropped 6 bases and J dropped 2 bases, with 17 bases sitting between them. This CDR3 reads CASSPGRTVTGNTIYF. For the CDR3, the DNA is TGTGCCAGCTCCCCCGGCAGGACAGTAACTGGAAACACCATATATTTT.

This chain connects TRBV12-3 or TRBV12-4 to TRBJ2-7; D unclear. This CDR3 has 13 amino acids. V was pared by 7 bases and J by 6 bases, with 16 bases between. This CDR3 reads CASMRLSPGEQYF. The CDR3 nucleotides are TGTGCCAGCATGCGGCTTTCCCCCGGCGAGCAGTACTTC.

The V gene is TRBV7-2, the J gene TRBJ2-5; 9 bases agree with TRBD1. There are 15 residues in the CDR3. Germline loops: CDR1 SGHTA, CDR2 FQGNSA. V shed 5 bases and J 5 bases; nucleotides not matched to a gene: 9. CDR3 sequence: CASSPRQGVGETQYF. For the CDR3, the DNA is TGTGCCAGCAGCCCCAGACAGGGGGTCGGGGAGACCCAGTACTTC.

The chain links TRBV9 to TRBJ1-2, with D possibly TRBD1 on 5 matching bases. Trimming removed 4 bases at V and 2 bases at J, with 12 bases between. Germline assignment: CDR1 SGDLS and CDR2 YYNGEE. CDR3 length: 14 amino acids. CDR3 coding DNA: TGTGCCAGCAGCCCGGGACTTACGAACTATGGCTACACCTTC. Residues: CASSPGLTNYGYTF.

V and J are TRBV12-3 or TRBV12-4 and TRBJ1-2, with TRBD1 as a possible D gene (5 bases). Deletions cut 6 bases from V and 4 bases from J, with 12 bases between. The length of the CDR3 is 13 residues. The CDR3 nucleotides read TGTGCCAGCAGAGCAAGGGGAAGCTATGGCTACACCTTC. It codes for CASRARGSYGYTF.

The chain uses TRBV5-5 and TRBJ2-7, with 8 bases lining up with TRBD1. Looked up from germline, CDR1 is SGHKS and CDR2 is YYEKEE (reference sequence). This CDR3 comprises 16 residues. The ends lost 0 bases at V and 0 bases at J; junction bases unmatched: 5. CDR3 nucleotide sequence: TGTGCCAGCAGCTTGGATGCCAGGGGGCACTCCTACGAGCAGTACTTC. This sequence encodes CASSLDARGHSYEQYF. Together with reference TRBV5-5 and TRBJ2-7, the CDR3 gives the full variable domain: DAGVTQSPTHLIKTRGQQVTLRCSPISGHKSVSWYQQVLGQGPQFIFQYYEKEERGRGNFPDRFSARQFPNYSSELNVNALLLGDSALYLCASSLDARGHSYEQYFGPGTRLTVT.

V and J are TRBV9 and TRBJ1-6, with D perhaps TRBD1 (6 bases). The ends were cut back, 4 bases at V and 7 bases at J, with 9 bases in the middle. In germline, CDR1 is SGDLS, CDR2 YYNGEE. This CDR3 has 13 residues. The CDR3 DNA reads as TGTGCCAGCAGCTCCCAGGGGAATTCACCCCTCCACTTT. This gives the protein CASSSQGNSPLHF.

This clone was counted only a few times. The CDR3 loop reads CASSLDFRGTEQYF. The CDR3, as DNA: TGTGCCAGCAGCTTGGATTTTCGGGGGACCGAGCAGTACTTC. This chain joins TRBV5-4 and TRBJ2-7, with a weak D call TRBD2 (6 bases). Trimming pared 0 bases from V and 6 bases from J, leaving 13 bases between. CDR3 length: 14 residues. Germline values: CDR1 SGHNT, CDR2 YYREEE (reference sequence).

This chain links TRBV7-2 with TRBJ2-5; D may correspond to TRBD1 or TRBD2 (6 bases each). The germline gives CDR1 SGHTA, CDR2 FQGNSA. CDR3 length: 13 amino acids. The ends were cut back, 4 bases at V and 5 bases at J, with 11 bases in the middle. The CDR3 is CASSSWGAETQYF. In DNA form, the CDR3 reads TGTGCCAGCAGCTCCTGGGGGGCGGAGACCCAGTACTTC.

V and J are TRBV3-1 (or the pseudogene TRBV3-2) and TRBJ2-5, with D possibly TRBD2 on 5 matching bases. V was cut by 0 bases and J by 11 bases, with 10 bases left in between. This CDR3 region has 12 residues. Germline lookup yields CDR1 LGHDT and CDR2 YNNKEL (reference sequence). Written as DNA, the CDR3 is TGTGCCAGCAGCCAAGAAGGAGGACCACAGTACTTC. Residues: CASSQEGGPQYF.

This clone appeared a single time. This sequence joins TRBV6-6 and TRBJ1-5, with D perhaps matching TRBD1 (5 bases). The ends were cut back, 5 bases at V and 0 bases at J, with 17 bases in the middle. The CDR3 totals 17 residues. CDR1 MNHNY and CDR2 SVGAGI come from the germline V gene (reference sequence). CDR3 in DNA: TGTGCCAGCAGTCCCGGGGCAGGGCGGAATAGCAATCAGCCCCAGCATTTT. Its protein product is CASSPGAGRNSNQPQHF.